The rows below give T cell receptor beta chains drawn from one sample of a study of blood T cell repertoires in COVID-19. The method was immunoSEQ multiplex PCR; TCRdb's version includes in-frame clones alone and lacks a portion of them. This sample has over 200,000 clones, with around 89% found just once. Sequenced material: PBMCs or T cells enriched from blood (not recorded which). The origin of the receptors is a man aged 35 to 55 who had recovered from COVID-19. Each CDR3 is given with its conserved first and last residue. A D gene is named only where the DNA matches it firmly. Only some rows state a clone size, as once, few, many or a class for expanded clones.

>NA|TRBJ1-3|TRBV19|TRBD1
TGTGCCAGTAGTAATCTTCAGGGGGCTTTCGGAAACACCATATATTTT
CASSNLQGAFGNTIYF
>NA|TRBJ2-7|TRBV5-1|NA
TGCGCCAGCAGCTTCCCGGCCGGGGGCGAGCAGTACTTC
CASSFPAGGEQYF
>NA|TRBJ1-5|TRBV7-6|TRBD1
TGTGCCAGCAGTTATACAGGGGGCGATCAGCCCCAGCATTTT
CASSYTGGDQPQHF
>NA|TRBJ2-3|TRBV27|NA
TGTGCCAGCAGTCTCCTTCGGGGTCAGACAGATACGCAGTATTTT
CASSLLRGQTDTQYF
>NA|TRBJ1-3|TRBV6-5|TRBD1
TGTGCCAGCAGTTGGGACAGGACAGGCGGAAACACCATATATTTT
CASSWDRTGGNTIYF
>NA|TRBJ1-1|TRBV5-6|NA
TGTGCCAGCACCGCACTCGGGGGTGGGAACACTGAAGCTTTCTTT
CASTALGGGNTEAFF
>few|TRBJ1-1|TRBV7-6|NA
TGTGCCAGCAGCCTGCAGGCGTCGAACACTGAAGCTTTCTTT
CASSLQASNTEAFF
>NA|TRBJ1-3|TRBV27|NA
TGTGCCAGCAGTTTAATGGGGAGCTCTGGAAACACCATATATTTT
CASSLMGSSGNTIYF
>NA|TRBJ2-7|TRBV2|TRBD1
TGTGCCAGCAGAGGACAGGGCTACGAGCAGTACTTC
CASRGQGYEQYF
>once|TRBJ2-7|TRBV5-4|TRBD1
TGTGCCAGCGGAAGGACAGGGAAGGTCAACGAGCAGTACTTC
CASGRTGKVNEQYF
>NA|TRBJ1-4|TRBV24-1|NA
TGTGCCACCAGTGAAGGACAGATTAATGAAAAACTGTTTTTT
CATSEGQINEKLFF
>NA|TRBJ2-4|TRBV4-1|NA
TGCGCCAGCAGCCAAGTACAATTTACGGGAAACATTCAGTACTTC
CASSQVQFTGNIQYF
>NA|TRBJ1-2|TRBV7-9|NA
TGTGCCAGCAGCTTAGCAAAGAACCAGGGCGGCTACACCTTC
CASSLAKNQGGYTF
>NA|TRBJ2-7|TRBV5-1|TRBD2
TGCGCCAGCAGCCCCCGCCGGACTAGCGGGGCGAACTCCTACGAGCAGTACTTC
CASSPRRTSGANSYEQYF
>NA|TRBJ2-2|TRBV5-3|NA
TGTGCCAGAAGCTGTTCTAACAGGGCAATCACCGGGGAGCTGTTTTTT
CARSCSNRAITGELFF
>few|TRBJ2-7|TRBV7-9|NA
TGTGCCAGCAGCCCCCCGGGGGATCCGGGCGTACGCGAGCAGTACTTC
CASSPPGDPGVREQYF
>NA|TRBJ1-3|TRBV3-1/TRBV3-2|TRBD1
TGTGCCAGCAGCCAACGGACAGGGACTGGGAACACCATATATTTT
CASSQRTGTGNTIYF
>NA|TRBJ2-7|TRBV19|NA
TGTGCCAGTAGTATGGACGTAGGTTCCGGGAGTCCCTCCTACGAGCAGTACTTC
CASSMDVGSGSPSYEQYF
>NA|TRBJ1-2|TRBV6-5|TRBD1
TGTGCCAGCAGTTACTCGGGACAGGGAAACTATGGCTACACCTTC
CASSYSGQGNYGYTF
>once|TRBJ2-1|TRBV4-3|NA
TGCGCCAGCAGCCAAGACGCACAGCGGCTCGGTGAGCAGTTCTTC
CASSQDAQRLGEQFF
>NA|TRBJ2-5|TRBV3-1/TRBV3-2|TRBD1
TGTGCCAGCAGCCACAGACAGGGTGTCCAAGAGACCCAGTACTTC
CASSHRQGVQETQYF
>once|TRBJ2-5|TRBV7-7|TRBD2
TGTGCTAGCAGCTTACAGCGGGGGCCCCAAGAGACCCAGTACTTC
CASSLQRGPQETQYF
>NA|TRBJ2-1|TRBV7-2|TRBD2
TGTGCCAGCAGCTTAGGGACCGGGGGGTTAGAGCAGTTCTTC
CASSLGTGGLEQFF
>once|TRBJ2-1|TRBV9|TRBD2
TGTGCCAGCAGCCCTCGGGAGGCATACAATGAGCAGTTCTTC
CASSPREAYNEQFF